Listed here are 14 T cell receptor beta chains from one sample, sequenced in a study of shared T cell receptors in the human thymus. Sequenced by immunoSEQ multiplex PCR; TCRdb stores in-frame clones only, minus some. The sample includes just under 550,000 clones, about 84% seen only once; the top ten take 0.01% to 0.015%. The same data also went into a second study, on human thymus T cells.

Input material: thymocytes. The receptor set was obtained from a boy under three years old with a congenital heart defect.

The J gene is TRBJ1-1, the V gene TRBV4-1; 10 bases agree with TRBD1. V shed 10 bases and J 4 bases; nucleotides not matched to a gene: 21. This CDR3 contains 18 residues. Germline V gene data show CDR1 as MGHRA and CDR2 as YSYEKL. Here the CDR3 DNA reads TGCGCCACCATTATACCTGAGACAGGGGGCAGCTGGGGCACTGAAGCTTTCTTT. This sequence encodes CATIIPETGGSWGTEAFF.

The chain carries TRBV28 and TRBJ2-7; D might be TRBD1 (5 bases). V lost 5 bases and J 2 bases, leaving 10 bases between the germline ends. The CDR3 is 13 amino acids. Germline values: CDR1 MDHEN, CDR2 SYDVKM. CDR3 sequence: CASSLTATYEQYF. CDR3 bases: TGTGCCAGCAGTCTGACAGCTACCTACGAGCAGTACTTC.

DNA for the CDR3: TGTGCCACCAGCACCGACTGGTACAATGAGCAGTTCTTC. Translated, it gives CATSTDWYNEQFF. The V and J genes are TRBV15 and TRBJ2-1; no reliable D call. The CDR3 has 13 residues. Trimming removed 4 bases from V and 4 bases from J, with 8 bases in between. Germline lookup yields CDR1 LNHNV and CDR2 YYDKDF (reference sequence).

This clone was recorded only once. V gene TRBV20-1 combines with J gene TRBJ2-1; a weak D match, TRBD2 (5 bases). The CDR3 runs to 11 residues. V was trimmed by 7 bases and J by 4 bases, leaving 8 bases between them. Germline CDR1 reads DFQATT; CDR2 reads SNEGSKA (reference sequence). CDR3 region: CSGKRYNEQFF. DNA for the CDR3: TGCAGTGGGAAGCGGTACAATGAGCAGTTCTTC.

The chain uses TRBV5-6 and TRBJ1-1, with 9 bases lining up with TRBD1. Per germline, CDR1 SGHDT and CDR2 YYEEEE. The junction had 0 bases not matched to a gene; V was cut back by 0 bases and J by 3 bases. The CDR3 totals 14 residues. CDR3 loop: CASSLGTGDTEAFF. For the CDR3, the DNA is TGTGCCAGCAGCTTGGGGACAGGGGACACTGAAGCTTTCTTT. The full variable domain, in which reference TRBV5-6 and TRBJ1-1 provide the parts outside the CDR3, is DAGVTQSPTHLIKTRGQQVTLRCSPKSGHDTVSWYQQALGQGPQFIFQYYEEEERQRGNFPDRFSGHQFPNYSSELNVNALLLGDSALYLCASSLGTGDTEAFFGQGTRLTVV.

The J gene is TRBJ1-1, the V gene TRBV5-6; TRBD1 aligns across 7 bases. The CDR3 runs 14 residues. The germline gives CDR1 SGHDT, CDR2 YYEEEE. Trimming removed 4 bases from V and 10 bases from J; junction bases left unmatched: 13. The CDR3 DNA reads TGTGCCAGCAGCCCCGGACAGGAGCACCCGCGAGCTTTCTTT. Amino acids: CASSPGQEHPRAFF.

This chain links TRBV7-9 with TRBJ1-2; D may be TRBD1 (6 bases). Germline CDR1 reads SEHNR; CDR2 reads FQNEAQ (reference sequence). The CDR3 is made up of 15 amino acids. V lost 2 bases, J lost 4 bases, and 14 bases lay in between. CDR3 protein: CASSLHPRGTYGYTF. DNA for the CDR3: TGTGCCAGCAGCTTACACCCCAGGGGAACCTATGGCTACACCTTC.

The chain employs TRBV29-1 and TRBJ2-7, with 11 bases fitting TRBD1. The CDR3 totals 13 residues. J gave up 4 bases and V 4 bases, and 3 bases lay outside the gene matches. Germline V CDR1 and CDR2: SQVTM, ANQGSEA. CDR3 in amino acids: CSVGWDRGYEQYF. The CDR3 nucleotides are TGCAGCGTTGGATGGGACAGGGGGTACGAGCAGTACTTC.

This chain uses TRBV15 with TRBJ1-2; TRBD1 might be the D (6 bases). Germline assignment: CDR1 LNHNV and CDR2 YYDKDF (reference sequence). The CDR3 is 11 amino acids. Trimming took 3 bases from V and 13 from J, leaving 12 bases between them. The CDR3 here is CATSRGRGRTF. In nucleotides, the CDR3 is TGTGCCACCAGCAGGGGGCGGGGGCGCACCTTC.

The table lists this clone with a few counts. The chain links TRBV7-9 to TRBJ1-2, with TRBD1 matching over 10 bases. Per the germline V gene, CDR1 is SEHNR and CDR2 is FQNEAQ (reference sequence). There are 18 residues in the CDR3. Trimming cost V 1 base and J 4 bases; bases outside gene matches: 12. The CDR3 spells CASSLGDRGINLGYGYTF. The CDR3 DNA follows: TGTGCCAGCAGCTTAGGGGACAGGGGAATAAATCTGGGCTATGGCTACACCTTC.

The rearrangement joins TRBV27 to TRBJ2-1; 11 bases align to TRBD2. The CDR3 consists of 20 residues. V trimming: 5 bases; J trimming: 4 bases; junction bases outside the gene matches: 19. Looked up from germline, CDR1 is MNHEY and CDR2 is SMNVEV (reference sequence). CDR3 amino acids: CASSTRQAIPGLAAYNEQFF. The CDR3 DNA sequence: TGTGCCAGCAGTACTCGACAGGCTATACCGGGACTAGCGGCGTACAATGAGCAGTTCTTC.

The CDR3 nucleotides read TGTGCCAGCAGCCGACAGACATACATGTCTGGGGCCAACGTCCTGACTTTC. Protein sequence: CASSRQTYMSGANVLTF. The chain has TRBV27 and TRBJ2-6, with D perhaps TRBD1 (5 bases). The CDR3 totals 17 residues. V lost 6 bases, J lost 1 base, and 16 bases lay in between. CDR1 and CDR2 (germline): MNHEY, SMNVEV (reference sequence).

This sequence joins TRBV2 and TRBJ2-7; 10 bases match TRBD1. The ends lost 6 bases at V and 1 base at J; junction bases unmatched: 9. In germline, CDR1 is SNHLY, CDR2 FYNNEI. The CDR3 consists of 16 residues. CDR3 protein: CASRNRPGQGSYEQYF. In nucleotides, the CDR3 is TGTGCCAGCAGAAATCGACCGGGACAGGGGTCCTACGAGCAGTACTTC. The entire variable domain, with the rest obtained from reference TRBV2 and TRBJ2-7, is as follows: EPEVTQTPSHQVTQMGQEVILRCVPISNHLYFYWYRQILGQKVEFLVSFYNNEISEKSEIFDDQFSVERPDGSNFTLKIRSTKLEDSAMYFCASRNRPGQGSYEQYFGPGTRLTVT.

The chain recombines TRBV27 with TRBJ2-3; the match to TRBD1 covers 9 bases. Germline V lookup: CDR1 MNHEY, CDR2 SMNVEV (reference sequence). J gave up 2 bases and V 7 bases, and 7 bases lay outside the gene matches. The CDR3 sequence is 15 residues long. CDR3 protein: CASIPGTGFTDTQYF. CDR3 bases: TGTGCCAGCATACCCGGGACAGGGTTCACAGATACGCAGTATTTT.